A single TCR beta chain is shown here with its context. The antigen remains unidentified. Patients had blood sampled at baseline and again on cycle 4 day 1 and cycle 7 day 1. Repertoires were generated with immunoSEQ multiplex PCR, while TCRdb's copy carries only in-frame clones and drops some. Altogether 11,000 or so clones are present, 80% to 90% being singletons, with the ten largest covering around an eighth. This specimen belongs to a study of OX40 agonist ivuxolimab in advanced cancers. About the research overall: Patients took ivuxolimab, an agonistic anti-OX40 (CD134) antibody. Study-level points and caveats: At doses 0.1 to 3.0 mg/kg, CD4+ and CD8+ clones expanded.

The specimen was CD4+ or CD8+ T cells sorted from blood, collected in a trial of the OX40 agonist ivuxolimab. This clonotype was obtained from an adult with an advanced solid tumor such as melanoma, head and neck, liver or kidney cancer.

The CDR3 DNA reads TGTGCCAGCAGCTTGGAGGACGGATACAATGAGCAGTTCTTC. Translating it yields CASSLEDGYNEQFF. The rearrangement uses TRBV5-5 and TRBJ2-1; D is ambiguous. Germline lookup yields CDR1 SGHKS and CDR2 YYEKEE (reference sequence). V lost 0 bases to trimming and J lost 4 bases, with 8 bases between them. This CDR3 is 14 amino acids long.